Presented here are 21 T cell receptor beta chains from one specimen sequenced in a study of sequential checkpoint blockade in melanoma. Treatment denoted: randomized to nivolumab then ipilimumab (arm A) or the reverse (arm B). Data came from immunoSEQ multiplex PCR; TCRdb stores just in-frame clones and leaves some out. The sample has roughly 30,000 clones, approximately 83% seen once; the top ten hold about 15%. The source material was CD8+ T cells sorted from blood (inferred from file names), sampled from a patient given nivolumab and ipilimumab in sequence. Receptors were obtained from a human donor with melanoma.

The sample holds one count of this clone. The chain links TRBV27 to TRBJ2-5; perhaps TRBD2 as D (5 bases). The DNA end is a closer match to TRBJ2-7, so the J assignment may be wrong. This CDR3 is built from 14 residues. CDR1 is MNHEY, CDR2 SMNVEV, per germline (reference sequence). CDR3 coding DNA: TGTGCCAGCAGTTTGCTGGGAGTCTCCTACGAGCAGTACTTC. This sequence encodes CASSLLGVSYEQYF.

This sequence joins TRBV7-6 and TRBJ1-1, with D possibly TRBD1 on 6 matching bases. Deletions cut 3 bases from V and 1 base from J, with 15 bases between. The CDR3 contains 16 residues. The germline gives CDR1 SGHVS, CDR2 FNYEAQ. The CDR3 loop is CASSLAGDWGNTEAFF. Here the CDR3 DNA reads TGTGCCAGCAGCTTGGCAGGGGATTGGGGGAACACTGAAGCTTTCTTT.

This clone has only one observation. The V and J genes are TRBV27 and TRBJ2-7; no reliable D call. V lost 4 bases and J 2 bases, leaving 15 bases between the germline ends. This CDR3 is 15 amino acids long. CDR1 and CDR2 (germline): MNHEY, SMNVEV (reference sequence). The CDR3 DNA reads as TGTGCCAGCAGTTACCTGGGCGACATCACCTACGAGCAGTACTTC. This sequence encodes CASSYLGDITYEQYF.

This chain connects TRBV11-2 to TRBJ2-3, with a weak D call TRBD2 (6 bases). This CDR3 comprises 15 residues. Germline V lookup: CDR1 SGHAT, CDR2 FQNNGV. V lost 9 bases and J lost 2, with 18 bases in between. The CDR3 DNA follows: TGTGCCAGTCAGCCGGGACTGATGCTCACAGATACGCAGTATTTT. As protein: CASQPGLMLTDTQYF.

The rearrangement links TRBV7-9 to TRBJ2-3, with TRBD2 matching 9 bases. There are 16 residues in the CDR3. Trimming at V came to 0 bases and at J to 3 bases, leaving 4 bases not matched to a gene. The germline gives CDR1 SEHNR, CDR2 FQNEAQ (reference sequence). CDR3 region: CASSLAPSGITDTQYF. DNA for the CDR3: TGTGCCAGCAGCTTAGCGCCTAGCGGGATAACAGATACGCAGTATTTT.

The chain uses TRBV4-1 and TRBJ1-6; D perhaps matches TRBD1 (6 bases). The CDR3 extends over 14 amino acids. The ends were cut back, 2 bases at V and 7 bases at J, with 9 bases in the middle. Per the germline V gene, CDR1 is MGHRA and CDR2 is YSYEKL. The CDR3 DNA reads TGCGCCAGCAGCCAAACAGGGTTGAATTCACCCCTCCACTTT. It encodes CASSQTGLNSPLHF.

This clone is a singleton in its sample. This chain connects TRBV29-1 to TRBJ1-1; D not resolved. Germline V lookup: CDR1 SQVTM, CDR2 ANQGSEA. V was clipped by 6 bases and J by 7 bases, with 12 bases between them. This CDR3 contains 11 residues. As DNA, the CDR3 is TGCAGCGTGAGGGAGATGAGTGAAGCTTTCTTT. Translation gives CSVREMSEAFF. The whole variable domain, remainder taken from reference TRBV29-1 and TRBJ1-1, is SAVISQKPSRDICQRGTSLTIQCQVDSQVTMMFWYRQQPGQSLTLIATANQGSEATYESGFVIDKFPISRPNLTFSTLTVSNMSPEDSSIYLCSVREMSEAFFGQGTRLTVV.

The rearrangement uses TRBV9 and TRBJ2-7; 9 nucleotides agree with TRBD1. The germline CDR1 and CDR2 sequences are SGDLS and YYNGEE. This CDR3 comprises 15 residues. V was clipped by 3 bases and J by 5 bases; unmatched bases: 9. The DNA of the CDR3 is TGTGCCAGCAGCGCCTCCGGGACAGGGAGCCACGAGCAGTACTTC. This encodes CASSASGTGSHEQYF.

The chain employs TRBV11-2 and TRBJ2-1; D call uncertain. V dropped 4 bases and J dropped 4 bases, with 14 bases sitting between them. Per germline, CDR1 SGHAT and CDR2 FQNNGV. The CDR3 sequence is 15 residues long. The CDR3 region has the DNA TGTGCCAGCAGCTCCGCTACGTCGTTGTACAATGAGCAGTTCTTC. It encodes CASSSATSLYNEQFF.

The CDR3, as DNA: TGTGCCAGTAGTATGCTAGCGGGGGCCGGCGGGGAGCTGTTTTTT. Its translation is CASSMLAGAGGELFF. This rearrangement joins TRBV19 to TRBJ2-2, with 10 bases lining up with TRBD2. The V segment lost 3 bases and the J segment 7 bases; nucleotides outside the gene matches: 5. Germline assignment: CDR1 LNHDA and CDR2 SQIVND (reference sequence). The CDR3 is made up of 15 amino acids. Full variable domain (outside the CDR3, taken from reference TRBV19 and TRBJ2-2): DGGITQSPKYLFRKEGQNVTLSCEQNLNHDAMYWYRQDPGQGLRLIYYSQIVNDFQKGDIAEGYSVSREKKESFPLTVTSAQKNPTAFYLCASSMLAGAGGELFFGEGSRLTVL.

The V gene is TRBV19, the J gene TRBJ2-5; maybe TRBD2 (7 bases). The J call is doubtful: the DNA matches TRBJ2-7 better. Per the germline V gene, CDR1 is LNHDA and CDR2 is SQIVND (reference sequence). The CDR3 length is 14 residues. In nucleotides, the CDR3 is TGTGCCAGTAGTATCACGGGGGGCGCCTACGAGCAGTACTTC. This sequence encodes CASSITGGAYEQYF.

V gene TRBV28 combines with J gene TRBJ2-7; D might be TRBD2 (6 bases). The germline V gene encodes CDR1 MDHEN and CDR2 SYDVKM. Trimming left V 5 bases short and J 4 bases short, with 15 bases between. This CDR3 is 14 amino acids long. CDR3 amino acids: CASSNRDFQYEQYF. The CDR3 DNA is TGTGCCAGCAGTAACCGGGACTTTCAATACGAGCAGTACTTC. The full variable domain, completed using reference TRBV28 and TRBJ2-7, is DVKVTQSSRYLVKRTGEKVFLECVQDMDHENMFWYRQDPGLGLRLIYFSYDVKMKEKGDIPEGYSVSREKKERFSLILESASTNQTSMYLCASSNRDFQYEQYFGPGTRLTVT.

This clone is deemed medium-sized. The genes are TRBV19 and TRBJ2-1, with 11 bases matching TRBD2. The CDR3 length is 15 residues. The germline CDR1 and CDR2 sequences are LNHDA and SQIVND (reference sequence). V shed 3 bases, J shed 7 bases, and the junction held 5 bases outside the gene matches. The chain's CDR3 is CASSISSGGLNEQFF. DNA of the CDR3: TGTGCCAGTAGTATTTCTAGCGGGGGGCTTAATGAGCAGTTCTTC.

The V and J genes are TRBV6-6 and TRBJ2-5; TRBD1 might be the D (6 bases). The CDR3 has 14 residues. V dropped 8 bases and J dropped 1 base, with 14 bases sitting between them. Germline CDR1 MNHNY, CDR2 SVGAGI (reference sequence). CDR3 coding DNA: TGTGCCAGCCAAACGAGGGACACCCAAGAGACCCAGTACTTC. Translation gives CASQTRDTQETQYF.

DNA for the CDR3: TGTGCCAGCAGTCTGAGGCAGGGTCACCAGCCCCAGCATTTT. Encoded protein: CASSLRQGHQPQHF. V and J are TRBV28 and TRBJ1-5, with D possibly matching TRBD1 (5 bases). Deletions cut 5 bases from V and 7 bases from J, with 15 bases between. This CDR3 region has 14 residues. Germline-derived CDR1 and CDR2 are MDHEN and SYDVKM.

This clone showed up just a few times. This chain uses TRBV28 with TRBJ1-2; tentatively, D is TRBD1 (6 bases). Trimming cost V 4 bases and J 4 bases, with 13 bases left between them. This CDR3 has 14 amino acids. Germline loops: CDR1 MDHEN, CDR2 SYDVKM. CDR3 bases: TGTGCCAGCAGTTCCGGGACAATGGGCTATGGCTACACCTTC. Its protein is CASSSGTMGYGYTF.

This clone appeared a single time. The CDR3 DNA reads as TGCGCCAGCAGCCCTGCCGGGAGCAATGAGCAGTTCTTC. Translating it yields CASSPAGSNEQFF. The chain is built from TRBV4-3 and TRBJ2-1; weak D call: TRBD2 (6 bases). V lost 4 bases and J lost 6, with 10 bases in between. CDR3 length: 13 amino acids. Germline lookup yields CDR1 LGHNA and CDR2 YSLEER.

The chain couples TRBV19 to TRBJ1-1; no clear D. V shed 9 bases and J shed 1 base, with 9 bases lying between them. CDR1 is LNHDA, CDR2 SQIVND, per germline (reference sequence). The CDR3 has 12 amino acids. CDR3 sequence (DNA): TGTGCCAGCCAATATAGGAACACTGAAGCTTTCTTT. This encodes CASQYRNTEAFF.

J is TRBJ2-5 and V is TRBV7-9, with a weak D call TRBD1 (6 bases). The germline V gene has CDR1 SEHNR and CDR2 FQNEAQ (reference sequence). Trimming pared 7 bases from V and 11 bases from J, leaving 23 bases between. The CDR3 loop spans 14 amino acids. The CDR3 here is CASTEQGWALEQYF. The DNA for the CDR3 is TGTGCCAGCACCGAACAGGGATGGGCCCTAGAGCAGTACTTC.

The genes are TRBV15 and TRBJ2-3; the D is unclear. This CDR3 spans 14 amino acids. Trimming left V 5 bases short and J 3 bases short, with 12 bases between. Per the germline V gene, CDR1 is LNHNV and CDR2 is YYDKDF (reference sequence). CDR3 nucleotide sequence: TGTGCCACCAGCGTAATCAGGTTAACAGATACGCAGTATTTT. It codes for CATSVIRLTDTQYF. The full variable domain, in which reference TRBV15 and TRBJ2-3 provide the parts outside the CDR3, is DAMVIQNPRYQVTQFGKPVTLSCSQTLNHNVMYWYQQKSSQAPKLLFHYYDKDFNNEADTPDNFQSRRPNTSFCFLDIRSPGLGDTAMYLCATSVIRLTDTQYFGPGTRLTVL.

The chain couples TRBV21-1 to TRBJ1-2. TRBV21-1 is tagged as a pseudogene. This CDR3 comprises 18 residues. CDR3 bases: TGTGCCAGCAGCAGGAGAGGGGGGGGAGGTGACCCCTCCTATGGCTACACCTTC. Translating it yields CASSRRGGGGDPSYGYTF.